The 5 T cell receptor beta chains below all came from one sample that was sequenced in a study of identifying expanded T cells in peripheral blood. Produced via immunoSEQ multiplex PCR; TCRdb's table is partial and in-frame only. The table lists 100,000 to 150,000 clones, 80% to 90% of them singletons. The specimen sequenced was blood. These receptors originate from a person aged 18 to 75 in good health.

The CDR3 sequence is CASKLDAEETQYF. The DNA of the CDR3 is TGTGCCAGTAAACTAGATGCCGAAGAGACCCAGTACTTC. The chain joins TRBV19 to TRBJ2-5, with D possibly TRBD2 on 5 matching bases. Germline CDR1 LNHDA, CDR2 SQIVND (reference sequence). V was pared by 7 bases and J by 3 bases, with 12 bases between. CDR3 length equals 13 residues.

The chain uses TRBV10-3 and TRBJ2-5; the match to TRBD1 covers 8 bases. Per the germline V gene, CDR1 is ENHRY and CDR2 is SYGVKD. Losses at the gene ends were 10 bases for V and 5 bases for J; bases not matched to a gene: 9. This CDR3 spans 13 amino acids. For the CDR3, the DNA is TGTGCCACCACGGACAGGGTCGAGGAGACCCAGTACTTC. It encodes CATTDRVEETQYF.

V is TRBV7-2 and J is TRBJ1-2; D not certain. Per the germline V gene, CDR1 is SGHTA and CDR2 is FQGNSA. Trimming left V 2 bases short and J 2 bases short, with 6 bases between. This CDR3 region has 13 residues. In DNA, the CDR3 is TGTGCCAGCAGCTTATATAACAACTATGGCTACACCTTC. Protein: CASSLYNNYGYTF.

CDR3 in amino acids: CASSPDRRGRFSEAFF. As DNA, the CDR3 is TGTGCCAGCAGCCCGGATAGGAGGGGGCGGTTTTCAGAAGCTTTCTTT. The rearrangement links TRBV7-3 to TRBJ1-1; 7 bases fit TRBD1. The germline CDR1 and CDR2 sequences are SGHTA and FQGTGA. V dropped 5 bases and J dropped 8; count of bases not matched to a gene: 17. CDR3 length: 16 amino acids.

The chain employs TRBV6-6 and TRBJ2-7, with D maybe TRBD1 (7 bases). V was pared by 1 base and J by 2 bases, with 12 bases between. Germline V lookup: CDR1 MNHNY, CDR2 SVGAGI (reference sequence). This CDR3 comprises 15 residues. CDR3 nucleotides: TGTGCCAGCAGTTACTACGGAGGGGGCCCCTACGAGCAGTACTTC. Amino acids: CASSYYGGGPYEQYF.